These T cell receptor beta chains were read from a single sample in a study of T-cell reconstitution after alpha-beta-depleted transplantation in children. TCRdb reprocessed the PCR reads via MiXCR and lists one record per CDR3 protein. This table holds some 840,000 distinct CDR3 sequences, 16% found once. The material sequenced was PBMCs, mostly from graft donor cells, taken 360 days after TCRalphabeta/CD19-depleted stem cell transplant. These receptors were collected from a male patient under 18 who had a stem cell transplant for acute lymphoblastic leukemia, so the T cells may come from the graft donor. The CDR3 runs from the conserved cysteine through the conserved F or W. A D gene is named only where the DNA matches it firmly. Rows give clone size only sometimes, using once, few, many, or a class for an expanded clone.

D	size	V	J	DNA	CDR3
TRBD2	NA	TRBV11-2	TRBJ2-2	TGTGCCAGCAGCCGGGGACTAGCGGAAACCGGGGAGCTGTTTTTT	CASSRGLAETGELFF
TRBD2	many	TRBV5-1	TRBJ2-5	TGCGCCAGCAGCTTGGCCTCAAGCGGGAGGCCTGGGGAGACCCAGTACTTC	CASSLASSGRPGETQYF
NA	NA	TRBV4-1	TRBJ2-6	TGCGCCAGCAGCCAAGGTGGCGCTGGGGCCAACGTCCTGACTTTC	CASSQGGAGANVLTF
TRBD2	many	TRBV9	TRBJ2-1	TGTGCCAGCAGCGTCACTGCGGGAGCTCGAATTGAGCAGTTCTTC	CASSVTAGARIEQFF
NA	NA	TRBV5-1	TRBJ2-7	TGCGCCAGCAGCCGAAGGTCGGACTGGGCCTACGAGCAGTACTTC	CASSRRSDWAYEQYF
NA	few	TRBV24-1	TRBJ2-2	TGTGCCACCAGTGATCTCACAGTAAACACCGGGGAGCTGTTTTTT	CATSDLTVNTGELFF
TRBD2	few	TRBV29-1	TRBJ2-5	TGCAGCGTCGAGCGGGGAACCCGACAAGAGACCCAGTACTTC	CSVERGTRQETQYF
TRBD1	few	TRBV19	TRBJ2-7	TGTGCCAGTAGTACGCCGGGACAGGGGTCGATCTACGAGCAGTACTTC	CASSTPGQGSIYEQYF
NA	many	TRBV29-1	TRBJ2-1	TGCAGCGTGGGACTCGCTGGAAATGAGCAGTTCTTC	CSVGLAGNEQFF
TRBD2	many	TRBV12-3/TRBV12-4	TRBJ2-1	TGTGCCAGCAGCTCCGGGACTAGAGTCAATGAGCAGTTCTTC	CASSSGTRVNEQFF
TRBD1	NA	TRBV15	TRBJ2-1	TGTGCCACCAGCAGAGCTACCCGACAGGGGCAGTTCTTC	CATSRATRQGQFF
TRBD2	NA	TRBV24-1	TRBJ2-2	TGTGCCACCAGTGATTGGGGACTAGCGATGGACGGGGAGCTGTTTTTT	CATSDWGLAMDGELFF
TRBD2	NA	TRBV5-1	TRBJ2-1	TGCGCCAGCTCTCCCGGGTCGACTAGCGGGTCCTACAATGAGCAGTTCTTC	CASSPGSTSGSYNEQFF
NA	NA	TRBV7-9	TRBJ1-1	TGTGCCAGCAGCTTAGGACGAATGGCTGAAGCTTTCTTT	CASSLGRMAEAFF
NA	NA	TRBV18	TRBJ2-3	TGTGCCAGCTCACCACCCGACAGCACAGATACGCAGTATTTT	CASSPPDSTDTQYF
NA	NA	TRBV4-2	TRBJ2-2	TGTGCCAGCAGCCGGGAAACCTTCACCGGGGAGCTGTTTTTT	CASSRETFTGELFF
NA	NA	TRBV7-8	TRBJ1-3	TGTGCCAGCAGCTTACGGGACAACTCTGGAAACACCATATATTTT	CASSLRDNSGNTIYF
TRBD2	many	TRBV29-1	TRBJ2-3	TGCAGCTTCTTAGCGGGAGGGGGTACAGATACGCAGTATTTT	CSFLAGGGTDTQYF
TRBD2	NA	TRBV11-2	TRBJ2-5	TGTGCCAGCAGCTCTCTAGCGGGAGGGTTGAAAGAGACCCAGTACTTC	CASSSLAGGLKETQYF
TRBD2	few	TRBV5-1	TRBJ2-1	TGCGCCAGCAGGGCAGCGGGAGTTTTAAATGAGCAGTTCTTC	CASRAAGVLNEQFF
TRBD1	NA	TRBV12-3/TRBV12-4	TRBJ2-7	TGTGCCAGCACCCACGGGACAGGGTACACCTACGAGCAGTACTTC	CASTHGTGYTYEQYF
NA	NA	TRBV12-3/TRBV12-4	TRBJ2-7	TGTGCCAGCAGTCCGGTCGCCTACGAGCAGTACTTC	CASSPVAYEQYF
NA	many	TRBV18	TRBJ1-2	TGTGCCAGCTCATCCCCGAAACAACAGGGTCGGTATGGCTACACCTTC	CASSSPKQQGRYGYTF